Shown below are 5 T cell receptor beta chains from a single sample sequenced in a study of cytomegalovirus exposure and HLA in healthy donors listed by TCRdb under 2017. Libraries came from the immunoSEQ multiplex PCR assay. For the multiplex PCR, a mixture combining 60 forward primers for TCR Vbeta segments and 13 reverse primers for TCR Jbeta segments was used. The table comes from immuneACCESS by way of TCRdb, which keeps in-frame sequences with V and J called. Part of the clones is missing from these tables; in studies checked, under half for an unresolved V gene and the rest for unknown reasons. This sample gives approximately 190,000 clones in total; 70% to 85% of them show up just once. The ten largest clones take up around 3.7% of the sample. Sequencing used PBMCs. These receptors were taken from a man aged 40-49 years in good health and CMV-seropositive.

This clone has just one count. The chain joins TRBV7-9 to TRBJ2-1; 9 positions agree with TRBD1. The V gene end was trimmed by 5 bases and the J gene end by 5 bases; junction bases not matched to a gene: 4. Germline values: CDR1 SEHNR, CDR2 FQNEAQ (reference sequence). The CDR3 length is 14 residues. CDR3 sequence (DNA): TGTGCCAGCAGCCGGGACAGGGCAAACAATGAGCAGTTCTTC. It specifies CASSRDRANNEQFF.

The genes are TRBV18 and TRBJ2-5; 13 bases line up with TRBD2. In germline, CDR1 is KGHSH, CDR2 LQKENI. CDR3 length equals 18 residues. V lost 1 base to trimming and J lost 1 base; unmatched junction nucleotides: 6. CDR3 nucleotides: TGTGCCAGCTCACCACGGGCGACTAGCGGGGGGCCCCAAGAGACCCAGTACTTC. Protein sequence: CASSPRATSGGPQETQYF.

This chain joins TRBV7-2 and TRBJ2-1; D is uncertain. V was clipped by 1 base and J by 7 bases, with 8 bases between them. The CDR3 sequence is 13 residues long. Per the germline V gene, CDR1 is SGHTA and CDR2 is FQGNSA. The CDR3 loop is CASSLGFRNEQFF. CDR3 coding DNA: TGTGCCAGCAGCTTAGGGTTCCGGAATGAGCAGTTCTTC.

The chain employs TRBV2 and TRBJ2-7; D gene unclear. V was clipped by 6 bases and J by 1 base, with 19 bases between them. The CDR3 loop spans 16 amino acids. Germline V gene lookup returns CDR1 SNHLY and CDR2 FYNNEI. The CDR3 sequence: CASSSPAALTSYEQYF. CDR3 sequence (DNA): TGTGCCAGCAGCTCCCCTGCAGCTTTGACTTCCTACGAGCAGTACTTC.

This clone showed up just a few times. This chain uses TRBV27 with TRBJ1-1; TRBD1 agrees at 8 bases. Trimming at V came to 5 bases and at J to 4 bases, leaving 6 bases not matched to a gene. The CDR3 extends over 14 amino acids. The germline CDR1 and CDR2 sequences are MNHEY and SMNVEV (reference sequence). This CDR3 is CASSEDRAATEAFF. The CDR3 bases are TGTGCCAGCAGTGAGGACAGGGCTGCCACTGAAGCTTTCTTT.